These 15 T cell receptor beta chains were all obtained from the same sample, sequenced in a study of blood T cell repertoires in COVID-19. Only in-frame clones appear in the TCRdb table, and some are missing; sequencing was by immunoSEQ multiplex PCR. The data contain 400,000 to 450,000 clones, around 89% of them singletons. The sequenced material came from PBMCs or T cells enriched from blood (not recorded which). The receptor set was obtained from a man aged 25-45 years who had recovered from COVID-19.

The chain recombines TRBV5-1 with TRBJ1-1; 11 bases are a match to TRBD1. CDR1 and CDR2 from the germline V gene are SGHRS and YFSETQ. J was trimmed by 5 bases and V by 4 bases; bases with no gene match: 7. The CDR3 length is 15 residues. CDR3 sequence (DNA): TGCGCCAGCAGCGCGGGGACAGGGGGTCCGACTGAAGCTTTCTTT. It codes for CASSAGTGGPTEAFF.

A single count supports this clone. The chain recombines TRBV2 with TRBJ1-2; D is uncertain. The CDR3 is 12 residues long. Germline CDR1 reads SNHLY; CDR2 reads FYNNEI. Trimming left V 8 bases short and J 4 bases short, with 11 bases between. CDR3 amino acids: CASGGEIYGYTF. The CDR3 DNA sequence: TGTGCCAGCGGTGGGGAGATCTATGGCTACACCTTC.

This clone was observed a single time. The CDR3 reads CAISESASDTQYF. The CDR3 bases are TGTGCCATCAGTGAGTCTGCGTCAGATACGCAGTATTTT. The gene calls are TRBV10-3 and TRBJ2-3; no clear D gene. The V end was cut by 0 bases, the J end by 4 bases, with 5 bases between. The CDR3 is 13 amino acids. In germline, CDR1 is ENHRY, CDR2 SYGVKD.

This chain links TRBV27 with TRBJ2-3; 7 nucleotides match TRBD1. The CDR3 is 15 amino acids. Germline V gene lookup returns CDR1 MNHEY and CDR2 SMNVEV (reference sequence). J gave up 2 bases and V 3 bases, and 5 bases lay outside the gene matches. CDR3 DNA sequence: TGTGCCAGCAGTTTGGGCAGGGGGACCACAGATACGCAGTATTTT. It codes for CASSLGRGTTDTQYF.

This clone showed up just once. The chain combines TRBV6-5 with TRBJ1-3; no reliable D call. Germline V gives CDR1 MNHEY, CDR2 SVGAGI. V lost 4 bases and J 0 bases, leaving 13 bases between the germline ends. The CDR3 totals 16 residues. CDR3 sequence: CASSSTSGFSGNTIYF. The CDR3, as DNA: TGTGCCAGCAGTTCGACTTCGGGATTCTCTGGAAACACCATATATTTT.

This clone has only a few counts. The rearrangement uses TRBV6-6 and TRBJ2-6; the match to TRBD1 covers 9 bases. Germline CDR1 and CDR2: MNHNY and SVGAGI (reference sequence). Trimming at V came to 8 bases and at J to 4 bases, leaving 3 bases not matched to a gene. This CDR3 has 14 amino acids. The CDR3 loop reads CASGQGMGANVLTF. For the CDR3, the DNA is TGTGCCAGCGGACAGGGGATGGGGGCCAACGTCCTGACTTTC.

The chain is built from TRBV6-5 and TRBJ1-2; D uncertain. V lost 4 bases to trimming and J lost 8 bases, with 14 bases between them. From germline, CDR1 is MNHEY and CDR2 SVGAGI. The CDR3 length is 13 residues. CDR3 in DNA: TGTGCCAGCAGTTTCGGAAGGGAGGACGGCTACACCTTC. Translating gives CASSFGREDGYTF.

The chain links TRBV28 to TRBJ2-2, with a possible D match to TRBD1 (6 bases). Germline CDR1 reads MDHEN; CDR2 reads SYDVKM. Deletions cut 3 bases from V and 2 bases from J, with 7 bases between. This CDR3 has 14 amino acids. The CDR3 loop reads CASSLGANTGELFF. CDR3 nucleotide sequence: TGTGCCAGCAGTTTGGGGGCCAACACCGGGGAGCTGTTTTTT.

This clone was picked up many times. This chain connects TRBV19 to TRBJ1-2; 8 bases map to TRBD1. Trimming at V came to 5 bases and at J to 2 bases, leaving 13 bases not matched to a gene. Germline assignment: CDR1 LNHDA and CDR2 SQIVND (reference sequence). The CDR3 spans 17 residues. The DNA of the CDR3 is TGTGCCAGTAGTCCAACCTCCCTGACAGGGGCCAACTATGGCTACACCTTC. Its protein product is CASSPTSLTGANYGYTF. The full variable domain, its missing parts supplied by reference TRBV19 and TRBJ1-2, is DGGITQSPKYLFRKEGQNVTLSCEQNLNHDAMYWYRQDPGQGLRLIYYSQIVNDFQKGDIAEGYSVSREKKESFPLTVTSAQKNPTAFYLCASSPTSLTGANYGYTFGSGTRLTVV.

The DNA for the CDR3 is TGTGCCAGCAGTGAATTTAAGGGGGAGGGGTCTGACTACGAGCAGTACTTC. As protein: CASSEFKGEGSDYEQYF. The rearrangement joins TRBV6-1 to TRBJ2-7, with D perhaps TRBD2 (7 bases). The CDR3 runs to 17 residues. Between the trimmed V and J ends, which lost 2 bases and 3 bases, there was a span of 20 bases. Germline lookup yields CDR1 MNHNS and CDR2 SASEGT.

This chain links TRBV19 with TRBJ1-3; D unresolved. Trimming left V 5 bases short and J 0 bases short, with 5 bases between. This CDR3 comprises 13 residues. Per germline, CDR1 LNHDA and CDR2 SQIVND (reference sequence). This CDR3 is CASSQNSGNTIYF. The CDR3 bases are TGTGCCAGTAGTCAAAACTCTGGAAACACCATATATTTT.

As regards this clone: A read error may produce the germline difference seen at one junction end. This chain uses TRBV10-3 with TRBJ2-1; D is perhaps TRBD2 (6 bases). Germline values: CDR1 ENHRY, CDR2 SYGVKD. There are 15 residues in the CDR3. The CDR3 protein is CTISEGGGKVDEQFF. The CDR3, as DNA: TGTACCATCAGTGAGGGTGGCGGGAAGGTAGATGAGCAGTTCTTC.

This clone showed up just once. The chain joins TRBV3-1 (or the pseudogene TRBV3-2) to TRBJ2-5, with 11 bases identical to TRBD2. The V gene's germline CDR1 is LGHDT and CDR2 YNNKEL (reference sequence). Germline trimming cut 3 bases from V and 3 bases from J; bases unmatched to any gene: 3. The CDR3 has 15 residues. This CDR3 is CASSQGGLAEETQYF. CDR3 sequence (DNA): TGTGCCAGCAGCCAGGGGGGACTAGCGGAAGAGACCCAGTACTTC.

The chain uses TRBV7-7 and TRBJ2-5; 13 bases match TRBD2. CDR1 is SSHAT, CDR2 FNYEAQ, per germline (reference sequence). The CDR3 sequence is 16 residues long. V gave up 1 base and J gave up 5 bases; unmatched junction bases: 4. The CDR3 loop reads CASSLGTSGRAETQYF. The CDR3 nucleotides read TGTGCCAGCAGCTTAGGTACTAGCGGGAGGGCGGAGACCCAGTACTTC.

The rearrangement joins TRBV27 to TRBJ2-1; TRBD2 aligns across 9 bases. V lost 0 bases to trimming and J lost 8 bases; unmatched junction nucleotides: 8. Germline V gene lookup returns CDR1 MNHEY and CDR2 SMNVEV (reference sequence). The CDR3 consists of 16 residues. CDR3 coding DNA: TGTGCCAGCAGTTTATCAGACTTAGCGGGAGTCGATGAGCAGTTCTTC. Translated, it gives CASSLSDLAGVDEQFF.